The 18 T cell receptor beta chains below come from one sample, sequenced in a study of cytomegalovirus exposure and HLA in healthy donors. The assay was immunoSEQ multiplex PCR, and TCRdb's table has in-frame clones only and misses some. The sample gives over 150,000 clones, approximately 86% of which show up once; about a fifth is in the top ten. The sequenced sample consisted of PBMCs. The receptor set was obtained from a man aged 18 to 30 in good health and CMV-seropositive.

The chain carries TRBV6-1 and TRBJ2-1, with TRBD2 matching over 7 bases. CDR1 and CDR2 from the germline V gene are MNHNS and SASEGT. The V and J ends lost 2 bases and 4 bases, in that order; junction bases with no gene match: 5. CDR3 length: 15 residues. Written as DNA, the CDR3 is TGTGCCAGCAGTGAATTGACTAGCCGATACAATGAGCAGTTCTTC. It encodes CASSELTSRYNEQFF.

This clone was detected once. V gene TRBV15 combines with J gene TRBJ1-1; D gene ambiguous. Germline CDR1 reads LNHNV; CDR2 reads YYDKDF (reference sequence). V lost 1 base and J lost 2, with 11 bases in between. The CDR3 has 15 amino acids. CDR3: CATSRAFASNTEAFF. CDR3 coding DNA: TGTGCCACCAGCAGAGCCTTTGCCAGTAACACTGAAGCTTTCTTT.

The chain combines TRBV5-4 with TRBJ2-7; unclear D gene. The V end lost 4 bases, the J end lost 2 bases, and 13 bases lay between the germline ends. Germline lookup yields CDR1 SGHNT and CDR2 YYREEE (reference sequence). There are 14 residues in the CDR3. The DNA of the CDR3 is TGTGCCAGCAGCCGGTGGGCTACCGCCTACGAGCAGTACTTC. It codes for CASSRWATAYEQYF. The whole variable domain, remainder taken from reference TRBV5-4 and TRBJ2-7, is ETGVTQSPTHLIKTRGQQVTLRCSSQSGHNTVSWYQQALGQGPQFIFQYYREEENGRGNFPPRFSGLQFPNYSSELNVNALELDDSALYLCASSRWATAYEQYFGPGTRLTVT.

In this sample, this clone turned up once. The chain uses TRBV4-1 and TRBJ2-2; D is uncertain. Between the trimmed V and J ends, which lost 2 bases and 0 bases, there was a span of 10 bases. The CDR3 runs to 16 residues. Germline lookup yields CDR1 MGHRA and CDR2 YSYEKL. The CDR3 coding sequence is TGCGCCAGCAGCCAACAAAAGACAACGAACACCGGGGAGCTGTTTTTT. Translation: CASSQQKTTNTGELFF.

V is TRBV7-6 and J is TRBJ1-1; D gene unclear. The CDR3 length is 13 residues. Germline V gene data show CDR1 as SGHVS and CDR2 as FNYEAQ. V dropped 3 bases and J dropped 3 bases, with 8 bases sitting between them. CDR3 residues: CASSFRYDTEAFF. The CDR3, as DNA: TGTGCCAGCAGCTTTAGATATGACACTGAAGCTTTCTTT.

The rearrangement links TRBV29-1 to TRBJ2-1; 9 bases are shared with TRBD2. CDR1 and CDR2 (germline): SQVTM, ANQGSEA. This CDR3 comprises 14 residues. V dropped 3 bases and J dropped 5; count of bases not matched to a gene: 5. Here the CDR3 DNA reads TGCAGCGTTGACGGACTAGCGCCCCACAATGAGCAGTTCTTC. It translates to CSVDGLAPHNEQFF.

The rearrangement joins TRBV9 to TRBJ1-4; possible D gene TRBD1, 5 bases. CDR3 length: 18 residues. Germline CDR1 is SGDLS and CDR2 is YYNGEE. The V end lost 0 bases, the J end lost 5 bases, and 20 bases lay between the germline ends. The CDR3 region is CASSVGWRVGRGNEKLFF. In DNA, the CDR3 is TGTGCCAGCAGCGTAGGGTGGCGGGTTGGCCGGGGGAATGAAAAACTGTTTTTT.

The chain joins TRBV4-3 to TRBJ2-1; 9 bases are shared with TRBD1. From germline, CDR1 is LGHNA and CDR2 YSLEER. This CDR3 has 16 amino acids. V lost 0 bases to trimming and J lost 7 bases; unmatched junction nucleotides: 7. The CDR3: CASSQDQGTGWNEQFF. CDR3 sequence (DNA): TGCGCCAGCAGCCAAGATCAAGGGACAGGGTGGAATGAGCAGTTCTTC.

This rearrangement joins TRBV7-2 to TRBJ2-3; possible D gene TRBD2, 6 bases. The CDR3 sequence is 15 residues long. CDR1 SGHTA and CDR2 FQGNSA come from the germline V gene. V was cut by 6 bases and J by 7 bases, with 20 bases left in between. This chain's CDR3 is CASRRRESTAYTQYF. CDR3 nucleotide sequence: TGTGCCAGCAGACGACGGGAGTCCACAGCCTATACGCAGTATTTT.

The J gene is TRBJ1-2, the V gene TRBV29-1, with D maybe TRBD1 (5 bases). The length of the CDR3 is 13 residues. V lost 2 bases and J 3 bases, leaving 10 bases between the germline ends. Germline CDR1 and CDR2: SQVTM and ANQGSEA. The CDR3 DNA is TGCAGCGTTGAAACCAGGGCTTACTATGGCTACACCTTC. Its translation is CSVETRAYYGYTF. The entire variable domain, with the rest obtained from reference TRBV29-1 and TRBJ1-2, is as follows: SAVISQKPSRDICQRGTSLTIQCQVDSQVTMMFWYRQQPGQSLTLIATANQGSEATYESGFVIDKFPISRPNLTFSTLTVSNMSPEDSSIYLCSVETRAYYGYTFGSGTRLTVV.

The chain couples TRBV5-6 to TRBJ2-1; the match to TRBD2 covers 10 bases. V shed 3 bases and J 3 bases; nucleotides not matched to a gene: 6. Germline lookup yields CDR1 SGHDT and CDR2 YYEEEE. The CDR3 sequence is 16 residues long. CDR3 region: CASSSATSGFYNEQFF. The CDR3 nucleotides read TGTGCCAGCAGCTCCGCGACTAGCGGGTTCTACAATGAGCAGTTCTTC.

The chain combines TRBV10-2 with TRBJ2-5; 12 nucleotides line up with TRBD2. With 3 bases clipped from V and 5 bases from J, the junction kept 4 bases outside the gene matches. The length of the CDR3 is 15 residues. Germline CDR1 and CDR2: WSHSY and SAAADI. The CDR3 DNA follows: TGCGCCAGCAGTGACTCGGGGACTAGCGGGGAGACCCAGTACTTC. The encoded protein is CASSDSGTSGETQYF.

This chain joins TRBV7-2 and TRBJ2-7, with 9 bases aligning to TRBD2. CDR3 size: 17 residues. Losses at the gene ends were 2 bases for V and 2 bases for J; bases not matched to a gene: 10. Germline values: CDR1 SGHTA, CDR2 FQGNSA. The chain's CDR3 is CASSLRPGGGGAYEQYF. DNA for the CDR3: TGTGCCAGCAGCTTAAGGCCGGGTGGCGGGGGGGCCTACGAGCAGTACTTC.

The J gene is TRBJ1-5, the V gene TRBV5-3; D may be TRBD1 (6 bases). TRBV5-3 is an ORF for which the function is uncertain. V was trimmed by 5 bases and J by 4 bases, leaving 16 bases between them. The CDR3 has 15 residues. Written as DNA, the CDR3 is TGTGCCAGAAGGAAACAGGGTCTGGGTAATCAGCCCCAGCATTTT. Its translation: CARRKQGLGNQPQHF.

This clone was counted a single time. This rearrangement joins TRBV6-6 to TRBJ2-5, with a tentative D call TRBD1 (6 bases). Germline assignment: CDR1 MNHNY and CDR2 SVGAGI (reference sequence). V lost 6 bases and J lost 2, with 13 bases in between. This CDR3 region has 14 residues. The CDR3 protein is CASRYPGQQETQYF. CDR3 in DNA: TGTGCCAGCAGATACCCGGGACAACAAGAGACCCAGTACTTC.

In this sample, this clone turned up once. This chain uses TRBV30 with TRBJ1-1; D is unresolved. Between the trimmed V and J ends, which lost 0 bases and 3 bases, there was a span of 5 bases. The CDR3 covers 12 residues. The germline V gene has CDR1 GTSNPN and CDR2 SVGIG (reference sequence). The CDR3 is CAWSVADTEAFF. The CDR3 coding sequence is TGTGCCTGGAGTGTAGCGGACACTGAAGCTTTCTTT. The variable domain in full, completed from reference TRBV30 and TRBJ1-1, reads SQTIHQWPATLVQPVGSPLSLECTVEGTSNPNLYWYRQAAGRGLQLLFYSVGIGQISSEVPQNLSASRPQDRQFILSSKKLLLSDSGFYLCAWSVADTEAFFGQGTRLTVV.

The chain has TRBV2 and TRBJ2-1; TRBD2 agrees at 9 bases. CDR3 length equals 15 residues. Per the germline V gene, CDR1 is SNHLY and CDR2 is FYNNEI. Germline trimming cut 10 bases from V and 0 bases from J; bases unmatched to any gene: 7. CDR3 DNA sequence: TGTGCCACAGGACTAGCGCCGGGCTCCTACAATGAGCAGTTCTTC. This gives the protein CATGLAPGSYNEQFF.

The chain links TRBV4-1 to TRBJ2-5, with D unresolved. Germline V gene data show CDR1 as MGHRA and CDR2 as YSYEKL. V was clipped by 0 bases and J by 4 bases, with 6 bases between them. This CDR3 comprises 13 residues. The CDR3 DNA reads as TGCGCCAGCAGCCAAGATACGGGAGAGACCCAGTACTTC. It is translated as CASSQDTGETQYF.